Sequencing of this T cell receptor (beta chain) was carried out in a study of shared T cell receptors in the human thymus (dated by TCRdb to the early 2020s). The study in broad terms: The study examined how self-reactive, shared T-cell receptor alpha chains are generated in the human thymus.

The library was prepared using the immunoSEQ multiplex PCR assay. Entries here come from immuneACCESS through TCRdb and include only in-frame sequences with V and J called. Some clones fail to appear in such tables; in the studies checked, an unresolved V gene covers under half of the shortfall, and the cause of the remainder is unknown. The sample profile shows some 700,000 clones; 70% to 90% of them were found once. The ten biggest clones cover 0.008% to 0.011% of the sample. The germline V and J ends show losses of 5 bases and 6 bases respectively, and no gene match explains 7 bases of the junction. The CDR3 numbers 13 residues from cysteine through phenylalanine. Only the CDR3 region is kept as DNA, spanning 39 bases read in frame from base 1. The germline V gene encodes CDR1 SGHDT and CDR2 YYEEEE. A note on this clone: Its specific antigen is unknown. No quality values exist for individual bases; no much larger clone is one base distant.

These same data were also listed under a study on human thymus T cells. According to the second study: The donors were immunologically healthy infants in Finland who had open corrective cardiac surgery for congenital heart defects. Thymus tissue was obtained as surgical resects removed during corrective cardiac surgery. Both the thymic and the peripheral blood repertoires appeared to show biased V and J gene segment usage. Highly overlapping thymic TCR repertoires among unrelated individuals were reported in the related research. The study used seven to nine infant thymus samples plus four related peripheral blood samples to characterize TCR alpha and beta repertoires. Donor ages ranged from roughly 6 to 244 days, and the cohort comprised over five male and two female infants. After being mechanically released from the tissue, thymocytes were kept at -70 degrees C in pellets of about 10-32 million cells. Genomic DNA was extracted from frozen cell pellets with a QIAsymphony instrument. The immunoSEQ multiplex PCR assay was used to amplify the TCRB and TCRAD loci from a standardized quantity of quality-controlled genomic DNA. Amplicons spanned the V(D)J region at a length sufficient to cover the CDR3 and identify V and J genes. The amplicons were sequenced on an Illumina platform via the commercial immunoSEQ service. Primer bias and sequencing errors were corrected as previously described, and TCRAD and TCRB definitions were based on the IMGT database. The repertoires were analysed using immunoSEQ Analyzer 3.0 and VDJTools for basic statistics, V/J segment usage, diversity estimates, rarefaction and pairwise overlap. Diversity was estimated using the Chao1, ChaoE, Efron-Thisted, Shannon and inverse Simpson indices, and was also estimated on datasets down-sampled to the size of the smallest sample. Repertoire overlap used strict matching of CDR3 nucleotide sequence, V gene and J gene, with Jaccard-based multidimensional scaling clustering. On average, thymus samples gave 800,000 or so unique TCRB clonotypes, whereas blood samples gave around 80,000.

Sequenced material: thymocytes. This chain joins TRBV5-6 to TRBJ1-2; 7 bases in between match TRBD1. The TCR comes from a girl under three years old with a congenital heart defect. Donor details come from another sample of the same person, matched by shared clones. The CDR3: CASRGRGQDGYTF. The nucleotide sequence is given as TGTGCCAGCAGGGGGAGAGGACAGGATGGCTACACCTTC.